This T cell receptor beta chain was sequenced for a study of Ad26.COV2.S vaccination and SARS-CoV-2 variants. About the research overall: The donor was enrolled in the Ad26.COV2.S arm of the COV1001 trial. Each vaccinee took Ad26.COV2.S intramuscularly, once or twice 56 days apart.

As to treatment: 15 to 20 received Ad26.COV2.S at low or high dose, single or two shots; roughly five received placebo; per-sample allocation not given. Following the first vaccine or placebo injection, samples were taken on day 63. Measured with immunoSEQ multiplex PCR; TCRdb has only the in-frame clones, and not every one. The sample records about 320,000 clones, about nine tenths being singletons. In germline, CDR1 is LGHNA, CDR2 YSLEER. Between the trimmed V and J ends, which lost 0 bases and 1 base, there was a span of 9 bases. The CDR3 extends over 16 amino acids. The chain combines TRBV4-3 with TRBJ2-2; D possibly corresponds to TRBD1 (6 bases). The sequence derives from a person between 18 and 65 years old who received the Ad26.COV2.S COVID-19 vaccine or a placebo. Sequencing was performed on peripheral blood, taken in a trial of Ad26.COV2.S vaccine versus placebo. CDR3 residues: CASSQDYRVNTGELFF. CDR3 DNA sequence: TGCGCCAGCAGCCAAGATTACAGGGTGAACACCGGGGAGCTGTTTTTT.